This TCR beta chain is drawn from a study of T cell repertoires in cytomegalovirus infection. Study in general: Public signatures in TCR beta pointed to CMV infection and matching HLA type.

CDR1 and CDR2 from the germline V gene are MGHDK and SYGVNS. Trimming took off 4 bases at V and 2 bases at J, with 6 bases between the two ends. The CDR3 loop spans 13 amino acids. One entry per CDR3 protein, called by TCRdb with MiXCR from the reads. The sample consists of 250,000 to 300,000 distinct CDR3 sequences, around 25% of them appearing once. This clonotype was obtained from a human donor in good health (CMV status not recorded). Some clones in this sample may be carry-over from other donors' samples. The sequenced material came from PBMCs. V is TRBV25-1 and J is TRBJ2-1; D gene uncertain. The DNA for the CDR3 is TGTGCCAGCAGTGTTTCGACCTACAATGAGCAGTTCTTC. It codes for CASSVSTYNEQFF. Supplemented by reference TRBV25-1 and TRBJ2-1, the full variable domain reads EADIYQTPRYLVIGTGKKITLECSQTMGHDKMYWYQQDPGMELHLIHYSYGVNSTEKGDLSSESTVSRIRTEHFPLTLESARPSHTSQYLCASSVSTYNEQFFGPGTRLTVL.